Listed here is a single T cell receptor (beta chain). Its antigen is not identified. The sample belongs to a study of T-cell memory formation after mild COVID-19. Turning to the study itself: Largely, the TCR clusters proved donor specific. Broader study findings: Later expanders leaned CD4+, whereas day 15 to 85 contracting clones were balanced CD4/CD8. Some clones that responded were present in memory (sampled pre-infection), which suggests cross-reactive memory joined.

V gave up 4 bases and J gave up 8 bases, with 15 bases separating them. From germline, CDR1 is LGHNA and CDR2 YSLEER. CDR3 length: 15 residues. UMIs and sample barcodes were carried by the TCR alpha and TCR beta cDNA libraries that 5'RACE produced using constant-segment primers. TCRdb re-analysed the 5' RACE reads in MiXCR, keeping a single row per CDR3 protein. The sample carries roughly 220,000 distinct CDR3 sequences, over 9% recorded once. What was sequenced was PBMCs or a T cell subset sorted from them (not recorded which). The gene calls are TRBV4-3 and TRBJ1-6; D is undetermined. This TCR derives from a man in his late teens or twenties who had mild COVID-19 (a few samples of this study predate the infection). Cell type and time point are not known. This CDR3 is CASSLGGSIDSPLHF. The DNA for the CDR3 is TGCGCCAGCAGCCTTGGAGGCAGTATAGATTCACCCCTCCACTTT.